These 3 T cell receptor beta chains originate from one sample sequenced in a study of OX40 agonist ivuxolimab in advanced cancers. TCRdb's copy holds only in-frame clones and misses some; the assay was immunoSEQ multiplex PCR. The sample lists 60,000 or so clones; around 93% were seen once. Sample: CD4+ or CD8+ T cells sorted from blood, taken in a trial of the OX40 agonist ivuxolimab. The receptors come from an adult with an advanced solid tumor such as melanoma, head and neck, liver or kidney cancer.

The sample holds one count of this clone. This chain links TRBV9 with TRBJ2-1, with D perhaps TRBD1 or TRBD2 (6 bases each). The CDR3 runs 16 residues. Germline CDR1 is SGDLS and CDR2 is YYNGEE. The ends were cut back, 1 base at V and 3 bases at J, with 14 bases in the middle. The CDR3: CASSVSWGADYNEQFF. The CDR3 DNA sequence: TGTGCCAGCAGCGTATCTTGGGGGGCGGACTACAATGAGCAGTTCTTC.

The CDR3 region has the DNA TGCGCCAGCAGCCCCCGCGAAAATGAGCAGTTCTTC. Its translation is CASSPRENEQFF. V is TRBV5-1 and J is TRBJ2-1; D not resolved. Trimming cost V 4 bases and J 7 bases, with 9 bases left between them. The CDR3 runs to 12 residues. Germline V gene data show CDR1 as SGHRS and CDR2 as YFSETQ.

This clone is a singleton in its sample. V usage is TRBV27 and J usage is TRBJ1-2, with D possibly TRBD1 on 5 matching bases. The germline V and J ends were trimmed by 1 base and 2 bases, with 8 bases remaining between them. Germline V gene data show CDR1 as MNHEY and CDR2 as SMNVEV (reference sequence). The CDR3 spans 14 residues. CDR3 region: CASSLYGGNYGYTF. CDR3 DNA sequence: TGTGCCAGCAGTTTATACGGGGGAAACTATGGCTACACCTTC.